One and the same sample provided the 27 T cell receptor beta chains below, sequenced in a study of a mutant IDH1 vaccine in newly diagnosed glioma. What these receptors recognize is not known. Here immunoSEQ multiplex PCR was the method, and the copy in TCRdb shows in-frame clones only, minus some. The sample includes approximately 56,000 clones, approximately 75% seen only once; the top ten take roughly 5%. Documented time point: week 47, end of study. Vaccination comprised doses that each held 300 ug of mutant IDH1 20-mer peptide, plus topical imiquimod. This specimen was PBMCs, taken from a glioma patient whose treatment included an IDH1 peptide vaccine. The source of these receptors is a man aged 50 to 60 with glioma.

This rearrangement joins TRBV27 to TRBJ2-5, with unresolved D. Germline loops: CDR1 MNHEY, CDR2 SMNVEV (reference sequence). Trimming took 6 bases from V and 4 from J, leaving 15 bases between them. The CDR3 spans 14 residues. Here the CDR3 DNA reads TGTGCCAGCAGGGCCCCTAGAAGTGGAGAGACCCAGTACTTC. Protein: CASRAPRSGETQYF.

V and J are TRBV6-5 and TRBJ1-2, with TRBD1 as a possible D gene (6 bases). Deletions cut 2 bases from V and 3 bases from J, with 7 bases between. Germline CDR1 and CDR2: MNHEY and SVGAGI. The CDR3 sequence is 13 residues long. CDR3 sequence (DNA): TGTGCCAGCAGTTACGAGGGGGACTATGGCTACACCTTC. This sequence encodes CASSYEGDYGYTF.

This chain links TRBV27 with TRBJ2-3; D gene unclear. Trimming pared 11 bases from V and 2 bases from J, leaving 14 bases between. This CDR3 has 13 residues. From germline, CDR1 is MNHEY and CDR2 SMNVEV (reference sequence). CDR3 sequence reads: CASADGFTDTQYF. As DNA, the CDR3 is TGTGCCTCCGCTGACGGATTCACAGATACGCAGTATTTT.

The gene calls are TRBV6-5 and TRBJ1-5, with D uncertain. This CDR3 region has 10 residues. Germline lookup yields CDR1 MNHEY and CDR2 SVGAGI. V lost 8 bases to trimming and J lost 7 bases, with 6 bases between them. CDR3 protein: CASGRQPQHF. CDR3 nucleotides: TGTGCCAGCGGAAGGCAGCCCCAGCATTTT.

This chain links TRBV6-5 with TRBJ2-7; D perhaps matches TRBD2 (5 bases). V lost 0 bases to trimming and J lost 2 bases, with 11 bases between them. CDR3 length equals 15 residues. Germline CDR1 reads MNHEY; CDR2 reads SVGAGI. This chain's CDR3 is CASSYSPGNTYEQYF. The CDR3 DNA reads TGTGCCAGCAGTTACTCGCCCGGGAACACCTACGAGCAGTACTTC.

The chain carries TRBV2 and TRBJ2-2; D may be TRBD1 (6 bases). V was shortened by 4 bases and J by 7 bases, with 16 bases between the two germline ends. Germline values: CDR1 SNHLY, CDR2 FYNNEI. The CDR3 length is 15 residues. The CDR3 reads CASSARQVYDGELFF. The DNA for the CDR3 is TGTGCCAGCAGTGCCCGACAGGTCTATGACGGGGAGCTGTTTTTT. Filled out from reference TRBV2 and TRBJ2-2, the complete variable domain reads EPEVTQTPSHQVTQMGQEVILRCVPISNHLYFYWYRQILGQKVEFLVSFYNNEISEKSEIFDDQFSVERPDGSNFTLKIRSTKLEDSAMYFCASSARQVYDGELFFGEGSRLTVL.

The CDR3 sequence: CASSPGRNEQFF. CDR3 DNA sequence: TGTGCCAGCAGTCCTGGCCGGAATGAGCAGTTCTTC. The V call is TRBV28, the J call TRBJ2-1, with D hard to call. With 5 bases removed from V and 7 bases from J, the gap between germline ends came to 9 bases. Looked up from germline, CDR1 is MDHEN and CDR2 is SYDVKM. This CDR3 has 12 amino acids.

As for this clone: A junction boundary mismatches the germline segment, possibly from a read error. The chain uses TRBV20-1 and TRBJ1-2; possible D gene TRBD1, 6 bases. CDR3 length equals 11 residues. In germline, CDR1 is DFQATT, CDR2 SNEGSKA (reference sequence). Here the CDR3 reads CSAGGRGAHAF. The DNA for the CDR3 is TGCAGTGCTGGGGGCCGAGGGGCCCACGCTTTC.

This clone was counted a few times. The V gene is TRBV30, the J gene TRBJ1-1; TRBD1 might be the D (5 bases). The CDR3 contains 14 residues. V was pared by 6 bases and J by 1 base, with 15 bases between. Germline V gives CDR1 GTSNPN, CDR2 SVGIG (reference sequence). The CDR3 sequence: CACPRGQTNTEAFF. CDR3 in DNA: TGTGCCTGCCCCAGAGGACAAACGAACACTGAAGCTTTCTTT.

This clone was found a few times. The chain combines TRBV28 with TRBJ2-7; D gene uncertain. Trimming pared 8 bases from V and 3 bases from J, leaving 14 bases between. Germline values: CDR1 MDHEN, CDR2 SYDVKM. CDR3 length: 13 amino acids. CDR3 residues: CASQTGFLYEQYF. The CDR3 DNA reads as TGTGCCAGCCAGACCGGGTTTCTCTACGAGCAGTACTTC.

The chain couples TRBV7-9 to TRBJ1-3; weak D call: TRBD1 (6 bases). The CDR3 spans 13 residues. V lost 6 bases and J 2 bases, leaving 8 bases between the germline ends. The germline V gene has CDR1 SEHNR and CDR2 FQNEAQ (reference sequence). DNA for the CDR3: TGTGCCAGCAGAGCAGGGGCTGGAAACACCATATATTTT. Protein product: CASRAGAGNTIYF.

The V gene is TRBV4-2, the J gene TRBJ2-2; D not resolved. This CDR3 contains 15 residues. Trimming cost V 1 base and J 4 bases, with 10 bases left between them. Germline values: CDR1 LGHNA, CDR2 YNFKEQ. This CDR3 reads CASSQVGRRTGELFF. The DNA of the CDR3 is TGTGCCAGCAGCCAAGTAGGGCGGCGCACCGGGGAGCTGTTTTTT.

The count of this clone is one. The CDR3 spells CSVEGTSGTTYNEQFF. The CDR3 DNA reads as TGCAGCGTTGAGGGGACTAGCGGGACCACGTACAATGAGCAGTTCTTC. The gene calls are TRBV29-1 and TRBJ2-1, with TRBD2 matching over 13 bases. V was pared by 3 bases and J by 4 bases, with 6 bases of the junction left unmatched. Germline CDR1 reads SQVTM; CDR2 reads ANQGSEA. The CDR3 has 16 residues.

The CDR3 DNA reads as TGCGCCAGCAGCCCACAGGGAGACGAGCAGTACTTC. As protein: CASSPQGDEQYF. The chain employs TRBV5-1 and TRBJ2-7; D possibly corresponds to TRBD1 (6 bases). Trimming removed 4 bases at V and 5 bases at J, with 10 bases between. CDR3 length: 12 residues. Germline CDR1 is SGHRS and CDR2 is YFSETQ.

This chain joins TRBV5-1 and TRBJ2-1; 7 bases are shared with TRBD1. CDR3 length: 15 residues. Germline CDR1 reads SGHRS; CDR2 reads YFSETQ. With V trimmed by 3 bases and J by 5 bases, 8 bases remained unmatched. In nucleotides, the CDR3 is TGCGCCAGCAGCTCAGGGGGTACAGCCCACAATGAGCAGTTCTTC. Translation gives CASSSGGTAHNEQFF.

The chain uses TRBV30 and TRBJ1-5, with D possibly TRBD1 on 5 matching bases. The CDR3 totals 15 residues. Germline values: CDR1 GTSNPN, CDR2 SVGIG (reference sequence). Trimming stripped 2 bases from V and 5 bases from J, with 16 bases between. In DNA, the CDR3 is TGTGCCTGGAGTTCTGGACAAGGTCCTTATCAGCCCCAGCATTTT. This gives the protein CAWSSGQGPYQPQHF.

The rearrangement joins TRBV29-1 to TRBJ1-1; D uncertain. Looked up from germline, CDR1 is SQVTM and CDR2 is ANQGSEA. Trimming cost V 4 bases and J 1 base, with 4 bases left between them. The length of the CDR3 is 11 residues. CDR3 DNA sequence: TGCAGCGTTGTCGGGAACACTGAAGCTTTCTTT. This codes for CSVVGNTEAFF.

The V gene is TRBV6-4, the J gene TRBJ1-1, with TRBD1 matching 10 bases. There are 15 residues in the CDR3. Germline V CDR1 and CDR2: MRHNA, SNTAGT. Trimming removed 5 bases from V and 7 bases from J; junction bases left unmatched: 10. CDR3 in amino acids: CASSPSGQGQGEAFF. The CDR3 DNA sequence: TGTGCCAGCAGTCCATCGGGACAGGGGCAAGGTGAAGCTTTCTTT.

This clone was recorded only once. This chain uses TRBV6-1 with TRBJ2-7, with 7 bases fitting TRBD1. The CDR3 is made up of 15 amino acids. Trimming took 1 base from V and 5 from J; bases not matched to a gene: 8. CDR1 is MNHNS, CDR2 SASEGT, per germline. The CDR3 sequence is CASSEVTGTGHEQYF. CDR3 coding DNA: TGTGCCAGCAGTGAAGTGACAGGGACGGGGCACGAGCAGTACTTC.

The sample holds a few counts of this clone. The chain combines TRBV4-1 with TRBJ2-2, with TRBD2 matching 8 bases. The V gene end was trimmed by 0 bases and the J gene end by 7 bases; junction bases not matched to a gene: 7. The CDR3 is 16 residues long. Germline V lookup: CDR1 MGHRA, CDR2 YSYEKL. DNA for the CDR3: TGCGCCAGCAGCCAAGAATCGGGGACTAGTATCGGGGAGCTGTTTTTT. It encodes CASSQESGTSIGELFF.

V and J are TRBV29-1 and TRBJ1-2; 7 bases are shared with TRBD1. Per the germline V gene, CDR1 is SQVTM and CDR2 is ANQGSEA. This CDR3 contains 14 residues. V trimming: 6 bases; J trimming: 1 base; junction bases outside the gene matches: 8. The CDR3 sequence is CSVGRQGDNYGYTF. The CDR3 DNA reads TGCAGCGTGGGCCGGCAGGGGGATAACTATGGCTACACCTTC. The full variable domain, rest sourced from reference TRBV29-1 and TRBJ1-2, is SAVISQKPSRDICQRGTSLTIQCQVDSQVTMMFWYRQQPGQSLTLIATANQGSEATYESGFVIDKFPISRPNLTFSTLTVSNMSPEDSSIYLCSVGRQGDNYGYTFGSGTRLTVV.

This clone has more than one count but fewer than ten. V and J are TRBV5-1 and TRBJ2-1, with D hard to call. This CDR3 spans 14 amino acids. Trimming stripped 2 bases from V and 5 bases from J, with 11 bases between. CDR1 is SGHRS, CDR2 YFSETQ, per germline. Here the CDR3 DNA reads TGCGCCAGCAGCTTAATCCCACAACACAATGAGCAGTTCTTC. It specifies CASSLIPQHNEQFF. Combining the CDR3 with reference TRBV5-1 and TRBJ2-1 gives the whole variable domain KAGVTQTPRYLIKTRGQQVTLSCSPISGHRSVSWYQQTPGQGLQFLFEYFSETQRNKGNFPGRFSGRQFSNSRSEMNVSTLELGDSALYLCASSLIPQHNEQFFGPGTRLTVL.

The table lists this clone with a few counts. The J gene is TRBJ1-1, the V gene TRBV6-5, with TRBD1 as a possible D gene (5 bases). CDR1 and CDR2 (germline): MNHEY, SVGAGI. The CDR3 contains 14 residues. V lost 2 bases to trimming and J lost 4 bases, with 11 bases between them. For the CDR3, the DNA is TGTGCCAGCAGTTACGGCAGGGATGGCACTGAAGCTTTCTTT. It yields the protein CASSYGRDGTEAFF.

The chain uses TRBV11-3 and TRBJ2-3, with D unresolved. Between the trimmed V and J ends, which lost 1 base and 3 bases, there was a span of 8 bases. Per germline, CDR1 SGHNT and CDR2 YENEEA. The CDR3 sequence is 14 residues long. CDR3 DNA sequence: TGTGCCAGCAGCTTAGGGTCAACTACAGATACGCAGTATTTT. This gives the protein CASSLGSTTDTQYF.

CDR3 amino acids: CASSITIGGYTF. The DNA of the CDR3 is TGTGCCAGTAGTATTACAATTGGGGGCTACACCTTC. The rearrangement uses TRBV19 and TRBJ1-2; D gene unclear. The CDR3 length is 12 residues. The V and J ends lost 3 bases and 8 bases respectively, with 10 bases between them. CDR1 and CDR2 (germline): LNHDA, SQIVND (reference sequence).

CDR3 region: CASSLLAGATDTQYF. DNA of the CDR3: TGTGCCAGTAGTTTACTAGCGGGGGCCACAGATACGCAGTATTTT. This sequence joins TRBV19 and TRBJ2-3; 11 bases map to TRBD2. The length of the CDR3 is 15 residues. V gave up 5 bases and J gave up 2 bases; unmatched junction bases: 3. Per the germline V gene, CDR1 is LNHDA and CDR2 is SQIVND (reference sequence).

The chain employs TRBV10-1 and TRBJ2-2; either TRBD1 or TRBD2 may fit D (6 bases each). With 4 bases removed from V and 1 base from J, the gap between germline ends came to 10 bases. The CDR3 consists of 15 residues. Per the germline V gene, CDR1 is WNHNN and CDR2 is SYGVQD (reference sequence). In DNA, the CDR3 is TGCGCCAGCAGTGCCGGGGGCTGGAACACCGGGGAGCTGTTTTTT. Its protein product is CASSAGGWNTGELFF.